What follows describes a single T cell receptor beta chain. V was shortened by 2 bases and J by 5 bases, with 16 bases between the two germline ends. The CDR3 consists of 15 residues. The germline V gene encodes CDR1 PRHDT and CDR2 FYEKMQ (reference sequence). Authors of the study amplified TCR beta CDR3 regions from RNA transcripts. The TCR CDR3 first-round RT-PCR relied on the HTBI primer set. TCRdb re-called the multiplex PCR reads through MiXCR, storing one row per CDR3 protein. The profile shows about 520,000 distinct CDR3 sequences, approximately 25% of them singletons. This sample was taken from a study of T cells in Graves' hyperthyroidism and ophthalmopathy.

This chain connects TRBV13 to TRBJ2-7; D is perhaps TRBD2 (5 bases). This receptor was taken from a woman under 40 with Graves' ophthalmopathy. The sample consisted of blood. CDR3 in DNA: TGTGCCAGCAGCTTACGAGGACGGGATCCCGACGAGCAGTACTTC. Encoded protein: CASSLRGRDPDEQYF.